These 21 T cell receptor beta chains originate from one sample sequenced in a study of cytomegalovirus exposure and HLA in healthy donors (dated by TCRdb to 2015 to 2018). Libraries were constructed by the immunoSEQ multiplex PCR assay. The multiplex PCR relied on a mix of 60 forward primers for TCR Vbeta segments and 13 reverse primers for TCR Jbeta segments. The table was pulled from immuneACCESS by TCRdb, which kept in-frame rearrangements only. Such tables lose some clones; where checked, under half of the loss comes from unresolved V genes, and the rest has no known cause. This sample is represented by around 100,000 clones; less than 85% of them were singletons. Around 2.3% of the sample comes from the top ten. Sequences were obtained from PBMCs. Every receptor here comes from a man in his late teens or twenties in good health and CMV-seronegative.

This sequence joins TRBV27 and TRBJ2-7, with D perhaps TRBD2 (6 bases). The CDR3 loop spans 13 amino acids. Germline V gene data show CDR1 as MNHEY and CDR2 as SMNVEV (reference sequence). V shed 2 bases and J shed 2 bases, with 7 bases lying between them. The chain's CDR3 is CASSLPGAYEQYF. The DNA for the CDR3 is TGTGCCAGCAGTTTACCGGGGGCCTACGAGCAGTACTTC.

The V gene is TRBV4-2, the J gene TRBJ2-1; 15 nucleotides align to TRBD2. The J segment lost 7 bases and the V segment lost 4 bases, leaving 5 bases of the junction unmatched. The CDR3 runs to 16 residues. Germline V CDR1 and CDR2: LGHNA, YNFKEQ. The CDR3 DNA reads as TGTGCCAGCAGCCTCCGGACTAGCGGGAGGGGTAATGAGCAGTTCTTC. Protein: CASSLRTSGRGNEQFF.

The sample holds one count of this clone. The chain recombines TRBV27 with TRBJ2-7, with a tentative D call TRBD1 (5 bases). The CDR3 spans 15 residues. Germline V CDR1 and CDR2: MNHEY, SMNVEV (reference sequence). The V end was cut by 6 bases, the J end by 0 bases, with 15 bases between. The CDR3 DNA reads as TGTGCCAGCAGCCGTCTAGGGGTGAGCTCCTACGAGCAGTACTTC. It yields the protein CASSRLGVSSYEQYF.

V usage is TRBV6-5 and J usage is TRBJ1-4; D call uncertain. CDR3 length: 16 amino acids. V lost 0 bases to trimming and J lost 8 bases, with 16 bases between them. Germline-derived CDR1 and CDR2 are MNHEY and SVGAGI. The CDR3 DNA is TGTGCCAGCAGTTACTCGTTCGGCCATGCGGGGGAAAAACTGTTTTTT. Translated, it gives CASSYSFGHAGEKLFF.

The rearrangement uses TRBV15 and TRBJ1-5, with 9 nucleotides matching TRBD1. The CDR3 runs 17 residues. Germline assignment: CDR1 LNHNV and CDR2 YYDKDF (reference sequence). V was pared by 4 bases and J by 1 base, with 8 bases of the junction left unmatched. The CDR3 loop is CATSTPGQGGSNQPQHF. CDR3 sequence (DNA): TGTGCCACCAGCACTCCGGGACAGGGTGGGAGCAATCAGCCCCAGCATTTT.

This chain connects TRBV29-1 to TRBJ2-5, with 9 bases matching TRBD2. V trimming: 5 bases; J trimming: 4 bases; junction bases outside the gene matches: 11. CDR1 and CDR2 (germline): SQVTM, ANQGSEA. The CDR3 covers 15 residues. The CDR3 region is CSVRGAGGVGETQYF. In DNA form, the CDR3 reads TGCAGCGTTCGTGGAGCGGGAGGTGTCGGAGAGACCCAGTACTTC.

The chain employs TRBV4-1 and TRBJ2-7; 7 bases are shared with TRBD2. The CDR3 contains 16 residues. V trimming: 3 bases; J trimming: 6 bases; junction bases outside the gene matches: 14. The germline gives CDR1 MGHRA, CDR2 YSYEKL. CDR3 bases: TGCGCCAGCAGCCAGGGCATGGGCGGGAGTTTGGGCGAGCAGTACTTC. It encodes CASSQGMGGSLGEQYF.

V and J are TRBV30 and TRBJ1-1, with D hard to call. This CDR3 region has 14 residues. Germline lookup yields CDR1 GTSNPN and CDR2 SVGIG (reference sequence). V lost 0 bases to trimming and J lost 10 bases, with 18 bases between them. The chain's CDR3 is CAWSVQSFLVRAFF. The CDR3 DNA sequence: TGTGCCTGGAGTGTACAATCTTTTCTGGTTCGAGCTTTCTTT.

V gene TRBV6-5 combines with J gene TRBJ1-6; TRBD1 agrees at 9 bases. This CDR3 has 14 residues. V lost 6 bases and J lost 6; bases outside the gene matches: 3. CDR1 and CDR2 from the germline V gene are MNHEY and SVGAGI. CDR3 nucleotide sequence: TGTGCCAGCAGAGGGACAGGGATTAATTCACCCCTCCACTTT. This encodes CASRGTGINSPLHF.

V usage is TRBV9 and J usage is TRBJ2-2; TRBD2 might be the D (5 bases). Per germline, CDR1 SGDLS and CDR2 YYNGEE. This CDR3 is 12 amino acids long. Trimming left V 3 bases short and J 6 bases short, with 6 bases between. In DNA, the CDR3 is TGTGCCAGCAGCGCGAGGGCCGGGGAGCTGTTTTTT. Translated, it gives CASSARAGELFF.

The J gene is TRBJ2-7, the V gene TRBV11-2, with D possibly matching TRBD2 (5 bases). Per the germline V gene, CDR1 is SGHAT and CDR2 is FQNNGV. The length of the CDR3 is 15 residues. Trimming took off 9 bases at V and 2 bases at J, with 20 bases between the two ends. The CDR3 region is CASTLVLVTPYEQYF. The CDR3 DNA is TGTGCCAGTACGCTCGTACTAGTCACTCCCTACGAGCAGTACTTC.

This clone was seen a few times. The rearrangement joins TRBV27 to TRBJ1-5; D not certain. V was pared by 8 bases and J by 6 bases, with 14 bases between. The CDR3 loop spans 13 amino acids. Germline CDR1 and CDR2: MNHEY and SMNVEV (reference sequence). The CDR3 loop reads CASGPSGPQPQHF. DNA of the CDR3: TGTGCCAGCGGGCCTTCCGGCCCTCAGCCCCAGCATTTT.

The CDR3, as DNA: TGCGCCAGCGGACAGGGTCGCGAGCAGTACTTC. The encoded protein is CASGQGREQYF. The chain employs TRBV10-1 and TRBJ2-7; 8 positions agree with TRBD1. CDR1 and CDR2 (germline): WNHNN, SYGVQD (reference sequence). This CDR3 is built from 11 residues. V trimming: 8 bases; J trimming: 6 bases; junction bases outside the gene matches: 3.

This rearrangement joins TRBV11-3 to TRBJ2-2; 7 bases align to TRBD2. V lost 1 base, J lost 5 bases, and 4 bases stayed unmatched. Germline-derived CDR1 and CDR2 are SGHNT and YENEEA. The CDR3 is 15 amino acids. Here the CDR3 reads CASSLVAGATGELFF. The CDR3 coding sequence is TGTGCCAGCAGCTTAGTTGCGGGAGCGACCGGGGAGCTGTTTTTT.

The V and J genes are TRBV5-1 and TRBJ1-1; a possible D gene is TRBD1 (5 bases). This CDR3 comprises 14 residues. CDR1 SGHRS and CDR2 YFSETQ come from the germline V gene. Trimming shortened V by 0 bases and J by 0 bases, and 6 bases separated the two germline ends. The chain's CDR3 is CASSLGRVNTEAFF. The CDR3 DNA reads TGCGCCAGCAGCTTGGGCAGGGTGAACACTGAAGCTTTCTTT.

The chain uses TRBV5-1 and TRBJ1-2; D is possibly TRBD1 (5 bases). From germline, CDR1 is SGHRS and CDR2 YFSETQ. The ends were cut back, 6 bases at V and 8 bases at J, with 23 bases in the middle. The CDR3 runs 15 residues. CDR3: CASIPLPGLGIGYTF. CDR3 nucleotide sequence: TGCGCCAGCATCCCCCTACCGGGACTCGGGATCGGCTACACCTTC.

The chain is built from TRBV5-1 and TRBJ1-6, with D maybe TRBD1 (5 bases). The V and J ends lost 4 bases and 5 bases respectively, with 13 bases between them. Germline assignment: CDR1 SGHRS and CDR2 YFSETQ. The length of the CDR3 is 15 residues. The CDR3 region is CASSPSRGNNSPLHF. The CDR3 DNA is TGCGCCAGCAGCCCGTCCCGGGGGAATAATTCACCCCTCCACTTT.

CDR3 DNA sequence: TGTGCCAGCAGTTTTGGGGGCGGTGGCTACACCTTC. Its protein product is CASSFGGGGYTF. This chain connects TRBV28 to TRBJ1-2, with a possible D match to TRBD1 (6 bases). Germline V CDR1 and CDR2: MDHEN, SYDVKM. V was pared by 3 bases and J by 7 bases, with 9 bases between. The CDR3 covers 12 residues.

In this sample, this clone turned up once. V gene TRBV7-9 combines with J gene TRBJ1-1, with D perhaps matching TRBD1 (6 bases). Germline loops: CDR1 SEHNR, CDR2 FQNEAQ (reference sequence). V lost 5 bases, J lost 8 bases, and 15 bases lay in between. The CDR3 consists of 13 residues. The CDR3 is CASSLGTSKEAFF. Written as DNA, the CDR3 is TGTGCCAGCAGCCTCGGGACAAGTAAGGAAGCTTTCTTT.

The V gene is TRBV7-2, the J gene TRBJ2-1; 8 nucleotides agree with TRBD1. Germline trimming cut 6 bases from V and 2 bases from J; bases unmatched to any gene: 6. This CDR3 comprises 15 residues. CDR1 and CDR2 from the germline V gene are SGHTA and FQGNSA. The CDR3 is CASSYDRGPYNEQFF. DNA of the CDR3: TGTGCCAGCAGTTACGACAGGGGCCCCTACAATGAGCAGTTCTTC.

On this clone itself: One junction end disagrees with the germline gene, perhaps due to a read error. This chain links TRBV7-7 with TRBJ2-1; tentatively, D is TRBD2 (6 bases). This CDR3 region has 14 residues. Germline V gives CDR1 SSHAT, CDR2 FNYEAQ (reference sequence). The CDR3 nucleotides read TGTGCTAGCAGCTTATCCCCTAGCGCGAATGAGCAGTTCTTC. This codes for CASSLSPSANEQFF.